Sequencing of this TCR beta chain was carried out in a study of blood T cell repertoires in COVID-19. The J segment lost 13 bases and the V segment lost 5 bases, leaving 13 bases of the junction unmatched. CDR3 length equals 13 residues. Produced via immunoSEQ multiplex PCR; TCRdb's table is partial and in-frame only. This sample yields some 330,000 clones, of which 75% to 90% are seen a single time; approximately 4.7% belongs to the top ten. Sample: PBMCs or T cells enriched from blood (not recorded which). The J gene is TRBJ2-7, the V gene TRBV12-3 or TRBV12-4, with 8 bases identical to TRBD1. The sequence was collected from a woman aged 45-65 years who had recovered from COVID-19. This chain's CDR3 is CASSGTGIRGLYF. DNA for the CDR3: TGTGCCAGCAGTGGGACAGGCATCCGTGGGCTCTACTTC.